The 15 T cell receptor beta chains below come from one sample, sequenced in a study of blood T cell repertoires in COVID-19. TCRdb's copy holds only in-frame clones and misses some; the assay was immunoSEQ multiplex PCR. This table has under 200,000 clones, 70% to 90% appearing once. Sequenced sample: peripheral blood. These receptors all come from a man in his fifties or sixties who had recovered from COVID-19.

This clone has more than one count but fewer than ten. The chain is built from TRBV4-2 and TRBJ2-3; 7 nucleotides match TRBD1. Germline CDR1 LGHNA, CDR2 YNFKEQ. The V gene end was trimmed by 1 base and the J gene end by 1 base; junction bases not matched to a gene: 2. The CDR3 sequence is 15 residues long. The CDR3 loop reads CASSQATGGTDTQYF. Written as DNA, the CDR3 is TGTGCCAGCAGCCAAGCAACAGGGGGCACAGATACGCAGTATTTT.

The rearrangement uses TRBV2 and TRBJ2-7; D unresolved. This CDR3 has 14 residues. V lost 8 bases and J lost 0, with 14 bases in between. Germline-derived CDR1 and CDR2 are SNHLY and FYNNEI. Here the CDR3 reads CASLSNTFSYEQYF. The CDR3 region has the DNA TGTGCCAGCTTATCGAACACCTTCTCCTACGAGCAGTACTTC.

As DNA, the CDR3 is TGTGCCTGGAGCCTTTCTAACTATGGCTACACCTTC. The encoded protein is CAWSLSNYGYTF. The J gene is TRBJ1-2, the V gene TRBV30; D ambiguous. From germline, CDR1 is GTSNPN and CDR2 SVGIG (reference sequence). The germline V and J ends were trimmed by 3 bases and 0 bases, with 5 bases remaining between them. This CDR3 comprises 12 residues. Variable domain in full (rest from reference TRBV30 and TRBJ1-2): SQTIHQWPATLVQPVGSPLSLECTVEGTSNPNLYWYRQAAGRGLQLLFYSVGIGQISSEVPQNLSASRPQDRQFILSSKKLLLSDSGFYLCAWSLSNYGYTFGSGTRLTVV.

This clone occurred once. The chain links TRBV25-1 to TRBJ2-5; 8 bases map to TRBD2. Trimming at V came to 9 bases and at J to 0 bases, leaving 12 bases not matched to a gene. Germline values: CDR1 MGHDK, CDR2 SYGVNS. This CDR3 spans 16 amino acids. This CDR3 is CASRGGLAAYQETQYF. As DNA, the CDR3 is TGTGCCAGTCGGGGGGGTCTAGCAGCGTACCAAGAGACCCAGTACTTC.

The chain is built from TRBV18 and TRBJ2-2, with a tentative D call TRBD2 (5 bases). CDR3 length equals 17 residues. Germline values: CDR1 KGHSH, CDR2 LQKENI. Trimming left V 6 bases short and J 0 bases short, with 17 bases between. CDR3 bases: TGTGCCAGCTCTCAAGCCCTACGGGGAACGAACACCGGGGAGCTGTTTTTT. Encoded protein: CASSQALRGTNTGELFF.

V and J are TRBV7-3 and TRBJ2-7; 8 positions agree with TRBD1. With 3 bases clipped from V and 4 bases from J, the junction kept 8 bases outside the gene matches. There are 15 residues in the CDR3. CDR1 is SGHTA, CDR2 FQGTGA, per germline. The CDR3 region is CASSFAGGGGYEQYF. Here the CDR3 DNA reads TGTGCCAGCAGCTTCGCAGGGGGCGGAGGGTACGAGCAGTACTTC.

This chain links TRBV10-3 with TRBJ1-2; 7 bases match TRBD1. The junction had 10 bases not matched to a gene; V was cut back by 7 bases and J by 5 bases. The CDR3 length is 14 residues. Germline V CDR1 and CDR2: ENHRY, SYGVKD. The CDR3 loop is CAITSGQGQYGYTF. The CDR3 coding sequence is TGTGCCATCACCTCCGGCCAGGGACAGTATGGCTACACCTTC.

CDR3 sequence reads: CASSSVGGGTTFRDTQYF. CDR3 bases: TGTGCCAGTAGTTCCGTCGGGGGGGGGACTACCTTTAGGGATACGCAGTATTTT. V gene TRBV19 combines with J gene TRBJ2-3; TRBD2 matches 8 bases. From germline, CDR1 is LNHDA and CDR2 SQIVND (reference sequence). V was pared by 5 bases and J by 6 bases, with 19 bases of the junction left unmatched. The CDR3 has 18 amino acids.

The V and J genes are TRBV7-3 and TRBJ2-1; 11 bases map to TRBD2. V lost 0 bases, J lost 4 bases, and 2 bases stayed unmatched. The CDR3 is 16 residues long. Germline assignment: CDR1 SGHTA and CDR2 FQGTGA. CDR3 bases: TGTGCCAGCAGCTTAACTAGCGGGGGGGCGTACAATGAGCAGTTCTTC. Encoded protein: CASSLTSGGAYNEQFF.

The V gene is TRBV30, the J gene TRBJ2-5; 12 nucleotides match TRBD2. V dropped 3 bases and J dropped 4; count of bases not matched to a gene: 6. The V gene's germline CDR1 is GTSNPN and CDR2 SVGIG (reference sequence). The CDR3 is made up of 15 amino acids. The CDR3 bases are TGTGCCTGGAGCGCTGGACTAGCGGGGCTAGAGACCCAGTACTTC. Amino acids: CAWSAGLAGLETQYF.

This chain connects TRBV6-5 to TRBJ1-2, with TRBD1 matching 9 bases. The CDR3 is 14 residues long. Germline V lookup: CDR1 MNHEY, CDR2 SVGAGI. Trimming at V came to 7 bases and at J to 2 bases, leaving 5 bases not matched to a gene. The CDR3 DNA follows: TGTGCCAGCAACGGGGGACAGGGAAACTATGGCTACACCTTC. As protein: CASNGGQGNYGYTF.

V and J are TRBV14 and TRBJ2-2; 9 positions agree with TRBD2. Germline CDR1 and CDR2: SGHDN and FVKESK. Trimming removed 4 bases from V and 6 bases from J; junction bases left unmatched: 12. The CDR3 has 17 amino acids. This CDR3 is CASSRGTSRSGAGELFF. The CDR3 nucleotides read TGTGCCAGCAGCCGTGGGACTAGCCGGTCCGGAGCCGGGGAGCTGTTTTTT.

The V call is TRBV24-1, the J call TRBJ2-2; 8 bases align to TRBD1. The CDR3 loop spans 16 amino acids. J lost 1 base, V lost 3 bases, and 3 bases had no gene match. The germline CDR1 and CDR2 sequences are KGHDR and SFDVKD. The CDR3 DNA is TGTGCCACCAGTGATGCCGGGACAGGGAACACCGGGGAGCTGTTTTTT. Residues: CATSDAGTGNTGELFF.

A single count supports this clone. At one end the junction does not follow the germline gene, possibly because of a read error. The chain couples TRBV2 to TRBJ2-5; 8 bases line up with TRBD1. Germline CDR1 and CDR2: SNHLY and FYNNEI. CDR3 size: 15 residues. CDR3 loop: CASSDLGQGQQTQYF. The CDR3 coding sequence is TGTGCCAGCAGTGACCTTGGACAGGGCCAACAGACCCAGTACTTC.

The V and J genes are TRBV24-1 and TRBJ2-7; TRBD1 matches at 9 bases. This CDR3 is 15 amino acids long. V shed 4 bases, J shed 2 bases, and the junction held 5 bases outside the gene matches. CDR1 and CDR2 from the germline V gene are KGHDR and SFDVKD. CDR3 loop: CATSEGQGSTYEQYF. As DNA, the CDR3 is TGTGCCACCAGTGAGGGACAGGGCTCAACCTACGAGCAGTACTTC.